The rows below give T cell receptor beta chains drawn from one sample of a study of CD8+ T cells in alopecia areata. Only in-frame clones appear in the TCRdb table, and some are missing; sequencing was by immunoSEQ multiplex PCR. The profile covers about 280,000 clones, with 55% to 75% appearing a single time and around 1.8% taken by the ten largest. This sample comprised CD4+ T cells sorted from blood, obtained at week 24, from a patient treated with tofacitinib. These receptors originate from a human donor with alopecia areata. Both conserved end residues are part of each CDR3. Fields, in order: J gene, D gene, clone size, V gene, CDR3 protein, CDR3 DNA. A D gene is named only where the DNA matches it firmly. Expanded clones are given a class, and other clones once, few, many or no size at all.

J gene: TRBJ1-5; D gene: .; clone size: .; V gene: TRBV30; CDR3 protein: CAWSVQGNQPQHF; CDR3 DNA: TGTGCCTGGAGTGTACAGGGCAATCAGCCCCAGCATTTT
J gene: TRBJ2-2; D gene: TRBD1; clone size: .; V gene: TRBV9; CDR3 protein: CASSVAPGGTGELFF; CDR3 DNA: TGTGCCAGCAGCGTAGCCCCAGGGGGCACCGGGGAGCTGTTTTTT
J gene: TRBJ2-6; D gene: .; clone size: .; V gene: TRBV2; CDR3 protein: CASSVTAGANVLTF; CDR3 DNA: TGTGCCAGCAGTGTGACAGCTGGGGCCAACGTCCTGACTTTC
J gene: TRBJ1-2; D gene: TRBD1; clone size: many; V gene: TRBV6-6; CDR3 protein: CASSQTGGYGYTF; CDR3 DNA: TGTGCCAGCAGTCAGACAGGGGGCTATGGCTACACCTTC
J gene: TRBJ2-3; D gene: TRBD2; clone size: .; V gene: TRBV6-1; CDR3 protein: CASSEGLAGGRDTQYF; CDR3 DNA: TGTGCCAGCAGTGAGGGTCTAGCGGGGGGGCGGGATACGCAGTATTTT
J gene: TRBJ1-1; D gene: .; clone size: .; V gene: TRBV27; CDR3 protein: CASSSTGLMNTEAFF; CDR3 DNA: TGTGCCAGCAGTTCGACAGGTTTGATGAACACTGAAGCTTTCTTT
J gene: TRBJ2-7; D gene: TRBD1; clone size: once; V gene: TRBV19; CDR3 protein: CASPEGKGRGQHEQYF; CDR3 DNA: TGTGCCAGTCCCGAAGGTAAAGGACGGGGACAGCACGAGCAGTACTTC
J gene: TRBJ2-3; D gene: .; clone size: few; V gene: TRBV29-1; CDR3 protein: CSVDGQGGTDTQYF; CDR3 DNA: TGCAGCGTTGATGGGCAGGGCGGCACAGATACGCAGTATTTT
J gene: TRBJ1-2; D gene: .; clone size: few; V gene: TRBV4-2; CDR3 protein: CASSQGNYGYTF; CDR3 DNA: TGTGCCAGCAGTCAGGGCAACTATGGCTACACCTTC
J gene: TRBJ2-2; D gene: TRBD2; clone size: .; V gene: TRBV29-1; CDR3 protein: CSARRLARNGELFF; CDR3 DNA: TGCAGCGCTCGACGACTAGCCCGTAACGGGGAGCTGTTTTTT
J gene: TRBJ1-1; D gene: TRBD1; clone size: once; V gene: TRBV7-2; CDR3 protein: CASSSNRGMNTEAFF; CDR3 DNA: TGTGCCAGCAGCTCTAACAGGGGGATGAACACTGAAGCTTTCTTT
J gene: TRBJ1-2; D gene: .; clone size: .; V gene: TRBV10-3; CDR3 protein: CAISAREYGYTF; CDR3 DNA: TGTGCCATCAGTGCCCGGGAATATGGCTACACCTTC
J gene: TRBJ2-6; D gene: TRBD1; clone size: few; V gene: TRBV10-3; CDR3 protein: CAIGTGSSGANVLTF; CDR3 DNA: TGTGCCATAGGGACAGGATCCTCTGGGGCCAACGTCCTGACTTTC
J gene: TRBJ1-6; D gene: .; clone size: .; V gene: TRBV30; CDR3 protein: CAWSVGRYDSPLHF; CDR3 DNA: TGTGCCTGGAGTGTAGGGCGCTATGATTCACCCCTCCACTTT
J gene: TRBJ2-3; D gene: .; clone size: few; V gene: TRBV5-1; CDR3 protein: CASSLHRGGSSDTQYF; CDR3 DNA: TGCGCCAGCAGCTTGCATCGGGGAGGATCTTCAGATACGCAGTATTTT
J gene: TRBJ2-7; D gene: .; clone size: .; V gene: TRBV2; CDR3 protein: CASSGLAHEQYF; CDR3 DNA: TGTGCCAGCAGTGGCCTAGCCCACGAGCAGTACTTC
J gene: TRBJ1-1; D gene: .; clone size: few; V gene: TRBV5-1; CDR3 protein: CASSLDRVNTEAFF; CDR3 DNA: TGCGCCAGCAGCTTGGACAGGGTGAACACTGAAGCTTTCTTT
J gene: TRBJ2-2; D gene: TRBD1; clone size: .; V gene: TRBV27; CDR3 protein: CASSGWDSNTGELFF; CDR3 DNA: TGTGCCAGCAGTGGATGGGACAGCAACACCGGGGAGCTGTTTTTT
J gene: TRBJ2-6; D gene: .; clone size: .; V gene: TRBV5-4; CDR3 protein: CASSLGGRSPGGANVLTF; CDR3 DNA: TGTGCCAGCAGCTTGGGGGGACGTAGCCCGGGTGGGGCCAACGTCCTGACTTTC
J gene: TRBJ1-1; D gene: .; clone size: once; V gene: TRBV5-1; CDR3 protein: CASRYSFVGANTEAFF; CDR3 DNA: TGCGCCAGCAGATACAGCTTCGTTGGGGCGAACACTGAAGCTTTCTTT
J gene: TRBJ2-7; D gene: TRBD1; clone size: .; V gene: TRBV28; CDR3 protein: CASRGTGTGDEQYF; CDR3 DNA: TGTGCCAGCAGGGGTACCGGGACAGGGGACGAGCAGTACTTC
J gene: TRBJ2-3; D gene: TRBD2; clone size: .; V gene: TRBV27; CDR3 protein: CASRTPSGGTDTQYF; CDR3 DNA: TGTGCCAGCAGGACGCCTAGCGGGGGCACAGATACGCAGTATTTT
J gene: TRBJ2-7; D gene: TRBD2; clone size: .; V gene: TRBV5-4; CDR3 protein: CASSFGGGAGEQYF; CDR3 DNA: TGTGCCAGCAGCTTTGGCGGGGGGGCTGGTGAGCAGTACTTC
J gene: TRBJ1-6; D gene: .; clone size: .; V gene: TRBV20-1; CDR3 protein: CSARGETLHF; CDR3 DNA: TGCAGTGCTAGGGGGGAGACCCTCCACTTT
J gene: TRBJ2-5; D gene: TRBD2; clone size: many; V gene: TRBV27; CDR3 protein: CASSFAGGNAQETQYF; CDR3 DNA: TGTGCCAGCAGTTTTGCGGGGGGGAATGCCCAAGAGACCCAGTACTTC
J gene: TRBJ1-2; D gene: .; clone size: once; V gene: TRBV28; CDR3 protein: CASSSLRHYGYTF; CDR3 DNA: TGTGCCAGCAGCTCCTTGAGGCACTATGGCTACACCTTC
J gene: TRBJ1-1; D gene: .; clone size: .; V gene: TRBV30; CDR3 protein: CAWTSLRWTEAFF; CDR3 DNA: TGTGCCTGGACCTCCCTCAGGTGGACTGAAGCTTTCTTT
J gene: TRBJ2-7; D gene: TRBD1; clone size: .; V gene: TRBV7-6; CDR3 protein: CASSLDTGEYF; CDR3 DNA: TGTGCCAGCAGCTTAGACACAGGGGAGTACTTC
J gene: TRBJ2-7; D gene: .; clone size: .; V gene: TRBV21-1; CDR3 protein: CASSKLPNYSYEQYF; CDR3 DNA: TGTGCCAGCAGCAAATTGCCAAACTATTCCTACGAGCAGTACTTC
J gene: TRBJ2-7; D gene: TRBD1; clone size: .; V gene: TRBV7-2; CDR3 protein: CASSPTGDEQYF; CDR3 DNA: TGTGCCAGCAGCCCGACAGGGGACGAGCAGTACTTC
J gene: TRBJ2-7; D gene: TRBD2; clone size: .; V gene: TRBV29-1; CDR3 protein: CSAAGGPYEQYF; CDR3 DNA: TGCAGCGCAGCGGGGGGGCCATACGAGCAGTACTTC
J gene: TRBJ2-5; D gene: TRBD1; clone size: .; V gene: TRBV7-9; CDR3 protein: CASSLAVGQEETQYF; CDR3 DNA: TGTGCCAGCAGCTTAGCTGTCGGACAGGAAGAGACCCAGTACTTC